The clone carrying this T cell receptor beta chain was detected only a few times. Its antigen is unidentified. The data were obtained in a study of T cell clones after liver transplantation. Study-wide findings and caveats: In a couple of subjects, few donor cells limited the measurable donor-reactive repertoire. Compared with third party-reactive sequences, donor-reactive ones declined more, independent of withdrawal success.

Method: immunoSEQ multiplex PCR; TCRdb's copy keeps in-frame clones and lacks some. The profile covers around 21,000 clones, with over 85% appearing a single time and 25% taken by the ten largest. The germline CDR1 and CDR2 sequences are ENHRY and SYGVKD. The CDR3 is made up of 15 amino acids. V was pared by 7 bases and J by 0 bases, with 16 bases between. Thawed unstimulated PBMCs were FACS-sorted by CD3, CD4 and CD8 into two populations. V gene TRBV10-3 combines with J gene TRBJ2-7, with a possible D match to TRBD2 (6 bases). The TCR comes from a human patient who received a liver transplant. Part of the T cell pool may stem from the graft donor. Source: CD8+ T cells from blood, taken 25 months after liver transplant. CDR3 DNA: TGTGCCATCATGGGAAGCGGGTATAGCTCCTACGAGCAGTACTTC. This sequence encodes CAIMGSGYSSYEQYF.